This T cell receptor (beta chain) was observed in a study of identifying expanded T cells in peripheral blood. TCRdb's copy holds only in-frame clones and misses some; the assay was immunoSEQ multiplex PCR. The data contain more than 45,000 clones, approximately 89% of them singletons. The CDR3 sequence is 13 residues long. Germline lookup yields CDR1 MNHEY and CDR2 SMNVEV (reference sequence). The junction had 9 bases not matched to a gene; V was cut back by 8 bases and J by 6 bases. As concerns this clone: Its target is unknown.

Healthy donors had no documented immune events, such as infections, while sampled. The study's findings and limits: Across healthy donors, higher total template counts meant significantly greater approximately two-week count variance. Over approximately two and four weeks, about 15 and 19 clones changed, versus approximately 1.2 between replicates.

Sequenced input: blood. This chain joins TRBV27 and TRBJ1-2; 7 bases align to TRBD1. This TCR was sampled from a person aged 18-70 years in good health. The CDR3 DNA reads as TGTGCCAGCCCCCCCCAGGGGGGGAATGGCTACACCTTC. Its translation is CASPPQGGNGYTF.